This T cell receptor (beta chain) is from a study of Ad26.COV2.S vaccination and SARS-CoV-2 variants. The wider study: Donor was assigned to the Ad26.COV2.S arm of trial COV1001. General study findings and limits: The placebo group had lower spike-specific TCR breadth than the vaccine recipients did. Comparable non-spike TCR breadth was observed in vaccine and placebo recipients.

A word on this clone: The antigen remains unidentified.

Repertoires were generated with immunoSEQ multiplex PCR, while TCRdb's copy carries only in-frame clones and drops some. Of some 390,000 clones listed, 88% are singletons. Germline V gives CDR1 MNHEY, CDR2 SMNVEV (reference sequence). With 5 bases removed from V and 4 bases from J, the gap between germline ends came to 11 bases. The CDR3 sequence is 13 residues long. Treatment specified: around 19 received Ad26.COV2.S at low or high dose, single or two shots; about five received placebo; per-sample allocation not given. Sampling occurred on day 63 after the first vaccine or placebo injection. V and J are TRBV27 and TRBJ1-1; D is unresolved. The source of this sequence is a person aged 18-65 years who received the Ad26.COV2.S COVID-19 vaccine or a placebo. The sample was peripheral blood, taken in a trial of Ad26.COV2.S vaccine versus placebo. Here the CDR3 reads CASSMAAFTEAFF. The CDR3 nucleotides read TGTGCCAGCAGTATGGCGGCGTTCACTGAAGCTTTCTTT.